Here is one TCR beta chain with its context. The table came from immunoSEQ multiplex PCR; TCRdb's copy has only in-frame clones and leaves some out. Of 90,000 to 130,000 clones listed, approximately 90% are singletons. These data originate in a study of blood T cell repertoires in COVID-19. Background on the study: Researchers got acute and convalescent COVID-19 samples from the United States, Italy and Spain.

The CDR3 spans 12 residues. V was shortened by 5 bases and J by 3 bases, with 8 bases between the two germline ends. Germline lookup yields CDR1 WSHSY and CDR2 SAAADI. The J gene is TRBJ2-7, the V gene TRBV10-2; TRBD2 might be the D (6 bases). Material for sequencing was peripheral blood. This sequence originates from a human donor in a cohort sampled during active COVID-19. This chain's CDR3 is CASSLGGYEQYF. The CDR3 DNA reads as TGCGCCAGCAGTTTGGGGGGCTACGAGCAGTACTTC.